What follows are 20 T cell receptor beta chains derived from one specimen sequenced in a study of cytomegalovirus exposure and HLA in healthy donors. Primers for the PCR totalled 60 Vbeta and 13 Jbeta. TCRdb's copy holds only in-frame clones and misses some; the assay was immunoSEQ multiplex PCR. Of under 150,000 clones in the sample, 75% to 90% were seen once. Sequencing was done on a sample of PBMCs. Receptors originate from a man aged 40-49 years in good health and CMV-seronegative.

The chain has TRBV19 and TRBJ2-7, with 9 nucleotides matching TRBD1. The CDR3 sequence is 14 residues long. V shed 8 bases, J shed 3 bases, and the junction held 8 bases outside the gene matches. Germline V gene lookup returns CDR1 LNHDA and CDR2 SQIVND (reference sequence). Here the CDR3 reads CASAGDRENYEQYF. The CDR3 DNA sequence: TGTGCCAGTGCGGGGGACAGGGAGAACTACGAGCAGTACTTC. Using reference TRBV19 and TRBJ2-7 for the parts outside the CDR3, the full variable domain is DGGITQSPKYLFRKEGQNVTLSCEQNLNHDAMYWYRQDPGQGLRLIYYSQIVNDFQKGDIAEGYSVSREKKESFPLTVTSAQKNPTAFYLCASAGDRENYEQYFGPGTRLTVT.

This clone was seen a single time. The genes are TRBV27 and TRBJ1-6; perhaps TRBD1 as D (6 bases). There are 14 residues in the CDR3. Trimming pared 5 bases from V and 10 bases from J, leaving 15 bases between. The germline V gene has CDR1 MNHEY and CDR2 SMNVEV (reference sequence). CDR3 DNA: TGTGCCAGCAGTCACAGGGACCCATTGTCACCCCTCCACTTT. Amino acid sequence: CASSHRDPLSPLHF.

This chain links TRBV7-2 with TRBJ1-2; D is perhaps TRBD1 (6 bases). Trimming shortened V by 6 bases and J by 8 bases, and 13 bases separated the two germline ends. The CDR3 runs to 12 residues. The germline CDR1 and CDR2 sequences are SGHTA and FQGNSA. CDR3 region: CASRPTGYGYTF. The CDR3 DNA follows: TGTGCCAGCAGACCTACAGGGTACGGCTACACCTTC.

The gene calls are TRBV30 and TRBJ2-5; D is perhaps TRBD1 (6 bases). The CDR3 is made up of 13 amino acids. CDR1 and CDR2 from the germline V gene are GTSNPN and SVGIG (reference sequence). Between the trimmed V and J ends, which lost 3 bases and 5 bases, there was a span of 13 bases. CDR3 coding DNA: TGTGCCTGGAGGGCCAGGGGTGGCGAGACCCAGTACTTC. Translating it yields CAWRARGGETQYF.

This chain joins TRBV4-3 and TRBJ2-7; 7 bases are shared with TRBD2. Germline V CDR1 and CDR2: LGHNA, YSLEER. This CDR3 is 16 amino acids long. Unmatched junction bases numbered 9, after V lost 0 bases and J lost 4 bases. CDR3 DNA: TGCGCCAGCAGCCAAGATCGCGGGAGACCTCCTTACGAGCAGTACTTC. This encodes CASSQDRGRPPYEQYF.

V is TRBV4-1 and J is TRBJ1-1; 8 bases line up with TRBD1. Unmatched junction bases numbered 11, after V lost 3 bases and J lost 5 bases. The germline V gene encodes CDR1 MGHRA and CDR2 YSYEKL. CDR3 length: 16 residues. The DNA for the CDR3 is TGCGCCAGCAGCCAGGCGCCGGACAGGGAGGGGACTGAAGCTTTCTTT. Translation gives CASSQAPDREGTEAFF.

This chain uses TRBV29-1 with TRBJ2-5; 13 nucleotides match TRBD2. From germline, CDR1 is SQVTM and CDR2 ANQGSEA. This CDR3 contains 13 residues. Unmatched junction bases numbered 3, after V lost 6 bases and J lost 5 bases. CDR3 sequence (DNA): TGCAGCGTGGGACTAGCGGGATCTGAGACCCAGTACTTC. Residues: CSVGLAGSETQYF. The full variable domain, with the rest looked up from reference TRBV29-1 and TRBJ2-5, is SAVISQKPSRDICQRGTSLTIQCQVDSQVTMMFWYRQQPGQSLTLIATANQGSEATYESGFVIDKFPISRPNLTFSTLTVSNMSPEDSSIYLCSVGLAGSETQYFGPGTRLLVL.

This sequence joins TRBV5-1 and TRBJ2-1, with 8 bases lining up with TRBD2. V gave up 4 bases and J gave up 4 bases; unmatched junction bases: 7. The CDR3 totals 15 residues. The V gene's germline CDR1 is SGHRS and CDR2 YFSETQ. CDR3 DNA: TGCGCCAGCAGCACAACTAGCGGAACATACAATGAGCAGTTCTTC. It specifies CASSTTSGTYNEQFF.

The CDR3 nucleotides read TGTGCCATCAGTGCCGGCCCCGACAGGGGGCCCGAAGCTTTCTTT. Translation gives CAISAGPDRGPEAFF. The V gene is TRBV10-3, the J gene TRBJ1-1; 10 nucleotides align to TRBD1. Looked up from germline, CDR1 is ENHRY and CDR2 is SYGVKD. V gave up 4 bases and J gave up 8 bases; unmatched junction bases: 10. This CDR3 is built from 15 residues.

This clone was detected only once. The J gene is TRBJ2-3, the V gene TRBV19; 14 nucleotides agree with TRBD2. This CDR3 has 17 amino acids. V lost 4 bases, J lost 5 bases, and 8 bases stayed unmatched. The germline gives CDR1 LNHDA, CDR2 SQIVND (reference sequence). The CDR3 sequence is CASSTRLAGGWLDTQYF. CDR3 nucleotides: TGTGCCAGTAGTACCCGACTAGCGGGGGGGTGGTTAGATACGCAGTATTTT. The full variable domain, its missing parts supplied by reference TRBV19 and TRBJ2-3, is DGGITQSPKYLFRKEGQNVTLSCEQNLNHDAMYWYRQDPGQGLRLIYYSQIVNDFQKGDIAEGYSVSREKKESFPLTVTSAQKNPTAFYLCASSTRLAGGWLDTQYFGPGTRLTVL.

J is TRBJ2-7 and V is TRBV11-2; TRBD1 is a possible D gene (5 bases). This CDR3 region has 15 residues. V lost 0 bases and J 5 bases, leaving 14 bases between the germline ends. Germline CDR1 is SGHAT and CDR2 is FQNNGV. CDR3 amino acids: CASSLEIWAGNEQYF. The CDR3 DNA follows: TGTGCCAGCAGCTTAGAAATTTGGGCAGGGAACGAGCAGTACTTC.

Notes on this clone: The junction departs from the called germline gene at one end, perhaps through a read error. The CDR3 coding sequence is TGTGCCAGCAGTGTTGATAGGGACTCCGGGGACTTC. Translated: CASSVDRDSGDF. The chain combines TRBV6-1 with TRBJ2-5; maybe TRBD2 (6 bases). The CDR3 covers 12 residues. Germline loops: CDR1 MNHNS, CDR2 SASEGT.

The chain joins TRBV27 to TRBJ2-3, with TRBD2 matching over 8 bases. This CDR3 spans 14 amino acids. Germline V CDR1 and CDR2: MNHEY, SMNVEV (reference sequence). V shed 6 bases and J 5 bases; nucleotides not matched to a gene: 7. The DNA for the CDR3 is TGTGCCAGCAGGAGAGCGGGAGTTCAAGATACGCAGTATTTT. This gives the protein CASRRAGVQDTQYF.

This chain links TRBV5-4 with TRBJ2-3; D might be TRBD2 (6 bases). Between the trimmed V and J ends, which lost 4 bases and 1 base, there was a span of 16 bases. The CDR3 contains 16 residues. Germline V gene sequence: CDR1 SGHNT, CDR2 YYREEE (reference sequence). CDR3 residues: CASSPSGGSGTDTQYF. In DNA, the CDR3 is TGTGCCAGCAGCCCCTCCGGGGGTTCTGGCACAGATACGCAGTATTTT.

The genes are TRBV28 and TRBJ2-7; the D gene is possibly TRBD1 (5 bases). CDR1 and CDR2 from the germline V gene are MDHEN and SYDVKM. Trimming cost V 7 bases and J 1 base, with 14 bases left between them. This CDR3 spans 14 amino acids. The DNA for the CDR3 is TGTGCCAGCACCGAGACAGCTCCTTCCTACGAGCAGTACTTC. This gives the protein CASTETAPSYEQYF.

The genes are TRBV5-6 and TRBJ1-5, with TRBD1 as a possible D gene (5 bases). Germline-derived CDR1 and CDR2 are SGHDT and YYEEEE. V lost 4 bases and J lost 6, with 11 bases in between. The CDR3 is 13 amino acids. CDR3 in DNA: TGTGCCAGCAGCGGAGGAGGGGTTCAGCCCCAGCATTTT. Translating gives CASSGGGVQPQHF.

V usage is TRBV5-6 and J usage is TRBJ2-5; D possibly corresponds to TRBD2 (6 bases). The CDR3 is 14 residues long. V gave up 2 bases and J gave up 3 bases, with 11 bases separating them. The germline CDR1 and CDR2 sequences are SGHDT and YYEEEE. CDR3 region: CASSFVTGEETQYF. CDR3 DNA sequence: TGTGCCAGCAGCTTTGTAACGGGAGAAGAGACCCAGTACTTC.

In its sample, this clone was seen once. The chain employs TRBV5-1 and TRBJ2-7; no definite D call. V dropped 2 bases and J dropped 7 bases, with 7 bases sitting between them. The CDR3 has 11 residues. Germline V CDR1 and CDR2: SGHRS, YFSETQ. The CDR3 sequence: CASSLLEEQYF. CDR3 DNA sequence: TGCGCCAGCAGCTTACTTGAGGAGCAGTACTTC.

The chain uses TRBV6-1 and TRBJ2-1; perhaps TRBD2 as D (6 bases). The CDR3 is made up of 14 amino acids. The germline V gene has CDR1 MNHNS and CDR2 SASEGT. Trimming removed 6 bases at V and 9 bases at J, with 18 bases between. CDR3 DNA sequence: TGTGCCAGCAGCTCGCTAGGGGAGGTGGGTGAGCAGTTCTTC. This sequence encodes CASSSLGEVGEQFF.

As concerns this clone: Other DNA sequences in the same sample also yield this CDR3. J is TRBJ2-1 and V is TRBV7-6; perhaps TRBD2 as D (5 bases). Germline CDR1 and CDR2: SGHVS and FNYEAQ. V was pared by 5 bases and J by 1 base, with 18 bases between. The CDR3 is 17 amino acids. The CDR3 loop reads CASSPGLLPPSYNEQFF. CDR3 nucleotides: TGTGCCAGCAGCCCTGGACTCCTCCCCCCTTCCTACAATGAGCAGTTCTTC.